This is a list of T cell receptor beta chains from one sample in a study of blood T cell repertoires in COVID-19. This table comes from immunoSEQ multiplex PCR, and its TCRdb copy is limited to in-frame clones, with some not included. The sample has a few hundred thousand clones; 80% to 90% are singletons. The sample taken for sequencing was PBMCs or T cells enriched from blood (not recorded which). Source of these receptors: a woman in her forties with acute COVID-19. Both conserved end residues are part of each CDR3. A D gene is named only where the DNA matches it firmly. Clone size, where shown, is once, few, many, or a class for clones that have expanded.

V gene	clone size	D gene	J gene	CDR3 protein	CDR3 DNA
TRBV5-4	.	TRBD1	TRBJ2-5	CASSIIQGALETQYF	TGTGCCAGCAGCATCATTCAGGGGGCTTTAGAGACCCAGTACTTC
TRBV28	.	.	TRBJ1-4	CASSPRNVGFEKLFF	TGTGCCAGCAGCCCCAGGAACGTCGGTTTTGAAAAACTGTTTTTT
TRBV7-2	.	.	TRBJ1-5	CASSLLAGDQPQHF	TGTGCCAGCAGCTTATTAGCAGGGGACCAGCCCCAGCATTTT
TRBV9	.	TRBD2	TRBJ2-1	CASSVATTSGAFNEQFF	TGTGCCAGCAGCGTAGCCACGACTAGCGGGGCCTTCAATGAGCAGTTCTTC
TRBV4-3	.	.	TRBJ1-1	CASSRDLGGAEAFF	TGCGCCAGCAGCCGGGACCTCGGGGGGGCTGAAGCTTTCTTT
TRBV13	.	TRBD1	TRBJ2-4	CASSLAGQGENIQYF	TGTGCCAGCAGCTTAGCGGGACAGGGAGAAAACATTCAGTACTTC
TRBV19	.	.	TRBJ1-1	CASSMVGGNTEAFF	TGTGCCAGTAGTATGGTGGGGGGAAACACTGAAGCTTTCTTT
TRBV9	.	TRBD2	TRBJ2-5	CASSPGLGGEETQYF	TGTGCCAGCAGTCCGGGACTAGGGGGGGAGGAGACCCAGTACTTC
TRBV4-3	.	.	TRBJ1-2	CASSQELRPLSYGYTF	TGCGCCAGCAGCCAAGAGCTGCGGCCGTTGAGCTATGGCTACACCTTC
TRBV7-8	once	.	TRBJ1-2	CASSLSGGVYGYTF	TGTGCCAGCAGCTTAAGTGGGGGCGTTTACGGCTACACCTTC
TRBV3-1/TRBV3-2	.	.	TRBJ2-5	CASSQDPRDYQETQYF	TGTGCCAGCAGCCAAGATCCCCGGGACTACCAAGAGACCCAGTACTTC
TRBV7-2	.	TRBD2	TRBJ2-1	CASSVSGGFVNEQFF	TGTGCCAGCAGCGTCAGCGGGGGGTTTGTGAATGAGCAGTTCTTC
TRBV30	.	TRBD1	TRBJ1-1	CAWSDPGGASEAFF	TGTGCCTGGAGTGATCCAGGGGGCGCTTCTGAAGCTTTCTTT
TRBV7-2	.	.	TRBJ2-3	CASSLQAPSTDTQYF	TGTGCCAGCAGCCTACAGGCGCCTAGCACAGATACGCAGTATTTT